The present T cell receptor beta chain was sequenced within a study of T cells in Graves' hyperthyroidism and ophthalmopathy. Study as a whole: Pretreatment peripheral blood was obtained at initial diagnosis.

Regions amplified from RNA transcripts were the TCR beta CDR3 regions. A set of HTBI primers served as the primers for a first-round RT-PCR of the TCR CDR3. MiXCR was run by TCRdb on the multiplex PCR reads, yielding one entry per CDR3 protein. The table includes roughly 600,000 distinct CDR3 sequences, about 15% detected once. At least 3 on the Clinical Activity Score was recorded for ophthalmopathy patients, who also had NOSPECS grade at least 4 and duration under 3 months. Germline CDR1 is GTSNPN and CDR2 is SVGIG (reference sequence). The CDR3 runs to 14 residues. V dropped 8 bases and J dropped 7; count of bases not matched to a gene: 10. This clonotype turned up a few times.

The gene calls are TRBV30 and TRBJ2-3; the match to TRBD2 covers 12 bases. The specimen was blood. The clonotype comes from a woman between 50 and 59 years old with Graves' ophthalmopathy. CDR3 residues: CAHQLAGGPNTQYF. For the CDR3, the DNA is TGTGCCCATCAGCTAGCGGGAGGGCCGAATACGCAGTATTTT.